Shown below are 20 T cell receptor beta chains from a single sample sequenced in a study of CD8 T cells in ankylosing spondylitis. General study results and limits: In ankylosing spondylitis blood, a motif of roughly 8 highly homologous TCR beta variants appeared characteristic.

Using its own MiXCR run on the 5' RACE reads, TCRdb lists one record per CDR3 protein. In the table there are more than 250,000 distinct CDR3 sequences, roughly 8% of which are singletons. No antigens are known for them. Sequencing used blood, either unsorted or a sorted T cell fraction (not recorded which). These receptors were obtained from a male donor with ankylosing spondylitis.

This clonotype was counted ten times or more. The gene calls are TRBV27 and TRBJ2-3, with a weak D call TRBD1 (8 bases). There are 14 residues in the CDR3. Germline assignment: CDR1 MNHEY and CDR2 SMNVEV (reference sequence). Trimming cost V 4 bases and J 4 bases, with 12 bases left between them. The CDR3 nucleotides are TGTGCCAGCAGTTCCACAGGGGGGGCAGATACGCAGTATTTT. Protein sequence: CASSSTGGADTQYF.

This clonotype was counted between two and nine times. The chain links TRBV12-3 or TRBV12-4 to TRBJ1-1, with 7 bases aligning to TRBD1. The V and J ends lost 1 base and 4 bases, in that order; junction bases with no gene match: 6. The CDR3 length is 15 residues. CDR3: CASSLGRQGGTEAFF. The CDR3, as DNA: TGTGCCAGCAGTTTAGGCCGACAGGGCGGCACTGAAGCTTTCTTT.

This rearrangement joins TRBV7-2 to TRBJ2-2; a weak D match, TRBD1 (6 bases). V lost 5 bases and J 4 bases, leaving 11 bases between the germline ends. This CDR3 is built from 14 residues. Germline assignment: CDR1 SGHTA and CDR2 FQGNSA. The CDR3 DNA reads TGTGCCAGCAGCACCCGGACAGTCACCGGGGAGCTGTTTTTT. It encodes CASSTRTVTGELFF.

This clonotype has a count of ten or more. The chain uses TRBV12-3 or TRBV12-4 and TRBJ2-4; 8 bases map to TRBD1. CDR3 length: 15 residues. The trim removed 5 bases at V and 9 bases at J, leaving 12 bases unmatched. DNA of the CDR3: TGTGCCAGCAGTACTCGACAGGGGCGCGATCCCATTCAGTACTTC. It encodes CASSTRQGRDPIQYF.

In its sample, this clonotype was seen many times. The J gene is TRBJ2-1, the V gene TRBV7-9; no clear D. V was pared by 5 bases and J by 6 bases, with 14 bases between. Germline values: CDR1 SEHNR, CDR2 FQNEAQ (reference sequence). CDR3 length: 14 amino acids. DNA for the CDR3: TGTGCCAGCAGCATAGGTTTCACGCTCAATGAGCAGTTCTTC. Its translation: CASSIGFTLNEQFF.

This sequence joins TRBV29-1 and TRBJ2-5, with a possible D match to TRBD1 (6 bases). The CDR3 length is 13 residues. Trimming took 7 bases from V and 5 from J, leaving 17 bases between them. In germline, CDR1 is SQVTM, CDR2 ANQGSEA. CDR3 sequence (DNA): TGCAGCGCACAATGGCAGGGGTGGGAGACCCAGTACTTC. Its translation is CSAQWQGWETQYF. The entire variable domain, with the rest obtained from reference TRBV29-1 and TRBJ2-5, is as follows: SAVISQKPSRDICQRGTSLTIQCQVDSQVTMMFWYRQQPGQSLTLIATANQGSEATYESGFVIDKFPISRPNLTFSTLTVSNMSPEDSSIYLCSAQWQGWETQYFGPGTRLLVL.

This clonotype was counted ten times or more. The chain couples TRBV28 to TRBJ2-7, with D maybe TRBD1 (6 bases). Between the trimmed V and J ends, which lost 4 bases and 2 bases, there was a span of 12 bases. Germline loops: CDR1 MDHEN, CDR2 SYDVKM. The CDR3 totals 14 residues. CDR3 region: CASSSRTVPYEQYF. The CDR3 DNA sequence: TGTGCCAGCAGTTCTAGGACAGTCCCCTACGAGCAGTACTTC.

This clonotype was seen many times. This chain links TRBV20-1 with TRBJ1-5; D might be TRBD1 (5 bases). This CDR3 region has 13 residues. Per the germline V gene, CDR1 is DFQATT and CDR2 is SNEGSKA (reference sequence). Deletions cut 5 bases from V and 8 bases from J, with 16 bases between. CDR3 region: CSAQGEGTEPQHF. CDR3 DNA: TGCAGTGCTCAAGGGGAGGGAACGGAGCCCCAGCATTTT.

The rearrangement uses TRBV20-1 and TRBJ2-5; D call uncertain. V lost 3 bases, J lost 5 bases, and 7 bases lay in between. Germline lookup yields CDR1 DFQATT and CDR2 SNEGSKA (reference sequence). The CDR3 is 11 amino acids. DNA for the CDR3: TGCAGTGCTAGGCCCGGGGAGACCCAGTACTTC. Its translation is CSARPGETQYF.

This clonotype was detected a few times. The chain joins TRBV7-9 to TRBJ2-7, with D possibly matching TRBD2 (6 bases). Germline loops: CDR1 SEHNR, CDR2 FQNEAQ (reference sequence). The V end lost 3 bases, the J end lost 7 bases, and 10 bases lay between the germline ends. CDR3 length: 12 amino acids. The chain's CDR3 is CASSFETSEQYF. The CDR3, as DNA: TGTGCCAGCAGCTTTGAGACTAGTGAGCAGTACTTC.

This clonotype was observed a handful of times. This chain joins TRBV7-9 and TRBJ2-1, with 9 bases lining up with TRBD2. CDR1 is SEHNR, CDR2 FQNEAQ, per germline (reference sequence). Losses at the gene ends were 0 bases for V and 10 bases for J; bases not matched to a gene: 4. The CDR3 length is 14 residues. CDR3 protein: CASSLALAGGEQFF. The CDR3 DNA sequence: TGTGCCAGCAGCTTAGCGCTTGCGGGAGGGGAGCAGTTCTTC.

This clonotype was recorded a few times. The DNA for the CDR3 is TGTGCCAGCAGCCAAGGACGTATTAGCACAGATACGCAGTATTTT. Its translation is CASSQGRISTDTQYF. The genes are TRBV6-1 and TRBJ2-3; D uncertain. The V gene's germline CDR1 is MNHNS and CDR2 SASEGT. This CDR3 comprises 15 residues. Trimming removed 6 bases from V and 0 bases from J, with 13 bases in between.

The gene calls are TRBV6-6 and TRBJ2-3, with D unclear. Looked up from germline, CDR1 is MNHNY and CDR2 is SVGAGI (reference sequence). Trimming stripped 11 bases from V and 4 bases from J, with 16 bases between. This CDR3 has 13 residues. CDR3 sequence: CAHALGYADTQYF. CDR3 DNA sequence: TGTGCCCATGCCCTCGGTTATGCAGATACGCAGTATTTT.

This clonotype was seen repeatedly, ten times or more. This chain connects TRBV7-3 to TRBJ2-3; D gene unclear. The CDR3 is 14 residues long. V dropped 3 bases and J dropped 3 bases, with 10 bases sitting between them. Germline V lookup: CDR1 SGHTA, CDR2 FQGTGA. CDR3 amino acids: CASSLASGTDTQYF. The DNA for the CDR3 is TGTGCCAGCAGCTTGGCTAGTGGTACAGATACGCAGTATTTT. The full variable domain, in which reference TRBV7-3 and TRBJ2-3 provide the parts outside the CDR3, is GAGVSQTPSNKVTEKGKYVELRCDPISGHTALYWYRQSLGQGPEFLIYFQGTGAADDSGLPNDRFFAVRPEGSVSTLKIQRTERGDSAVYLCASSLASGTDTQYFGPGTRLTVL.

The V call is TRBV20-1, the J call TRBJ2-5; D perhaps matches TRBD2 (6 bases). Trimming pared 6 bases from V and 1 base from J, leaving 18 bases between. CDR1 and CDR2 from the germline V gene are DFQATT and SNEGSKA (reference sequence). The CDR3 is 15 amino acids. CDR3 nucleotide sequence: TGCAGTGCGGACGGGGGTGCGCGGTCCCAAGAGACCCAGTACTTC. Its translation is CSADGGARSQETQYF.

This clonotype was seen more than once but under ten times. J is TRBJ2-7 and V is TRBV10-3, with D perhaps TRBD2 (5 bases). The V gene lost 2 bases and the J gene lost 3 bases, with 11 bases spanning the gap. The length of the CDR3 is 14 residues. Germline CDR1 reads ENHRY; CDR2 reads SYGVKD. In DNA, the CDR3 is TGTGCCATCAGTGAGCGGGTAGCGCTCTACGAGCAGTACTTC. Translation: CAISERVALYEQYF.

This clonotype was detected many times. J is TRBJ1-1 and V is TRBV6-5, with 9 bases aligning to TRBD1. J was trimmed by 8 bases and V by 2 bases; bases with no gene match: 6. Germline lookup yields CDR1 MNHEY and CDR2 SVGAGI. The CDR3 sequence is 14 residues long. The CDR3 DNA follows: TGTGCCAGCAGTTACCACAGGGGGCTAGAAGAAGCTTTCTTT. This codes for CASSYHRGLEEAFF.

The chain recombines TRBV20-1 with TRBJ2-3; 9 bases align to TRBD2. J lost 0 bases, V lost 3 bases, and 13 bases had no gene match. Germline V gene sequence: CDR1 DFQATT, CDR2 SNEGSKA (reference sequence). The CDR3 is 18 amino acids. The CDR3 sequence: CSASPLAGPGSSTDTQYF. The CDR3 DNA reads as TGCAGTGCTAGCCCCCTAGCGGGGCCAGGGAGTAGCACAGATACGCAGTATTTT.

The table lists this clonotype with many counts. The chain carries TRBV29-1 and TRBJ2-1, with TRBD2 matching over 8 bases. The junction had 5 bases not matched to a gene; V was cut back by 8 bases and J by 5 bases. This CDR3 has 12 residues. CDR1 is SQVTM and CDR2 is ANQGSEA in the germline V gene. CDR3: CSSGLVDNEQFF. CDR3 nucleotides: TGCAGCTCGGGACTAGTAGACAATGAGCAGTTCTTC.

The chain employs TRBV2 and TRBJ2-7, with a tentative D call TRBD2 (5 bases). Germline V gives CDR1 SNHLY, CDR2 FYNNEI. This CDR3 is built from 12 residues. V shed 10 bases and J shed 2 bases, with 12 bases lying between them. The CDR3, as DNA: TGTGCCACGAGGACGGGAACCTACGAGCAGTACTTC. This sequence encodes CATRTGTYEQYF.